These T cell receptor beta chains were read from a single sample in a study of blood T cell repertoires in COVID-19. The table came from immunoSEQ multiplex PCR; TCRdb's copy has only in-frame clones and leaves some out. The repertoire consists of 120,000 or so clones, with roughly four fifths occurring once and the leading ten covering over 9.5%. What was sequenced was peripheral blood. Source of these receptors: a man in his fifties or sixties with acute or convalescent COVID-19. Both conserved end residues are part of each CDR3. The D gene is left open where the match is weak.

V,J,D,DNA,CDR3
TRBV24-1,TRBJ2-5,TRBD2,TGTGCCACCAGTGTGACTAGCGGGGTGGAGACCCAGTACTTC,CATSVTSGVETQYF
TRBV6-5,TRBJ1-5,-,TGTGCCAGCAGTTACGGCGGGGGGATGATGCCCCAGCATTTT,CASSYGGGMMPQHF
TRBV3-1/TRBV3-2,TRBJ2-7,-,TGTGCCAGCAGCCAAGCAGGGGAGCAGTACTTC,CASSQAGEQYF
TRBV6-6,TRBJ2-1,-,TGTGCCAGCACGAGGGGGTCCTACAATGAGCAGTTCTTC,CASTRGSYNEQFF
TRBV28,TRBJ2-3,TRBD2,TGTGCCAGCATTCAACCCCGCGGACTAGCGGGAGCCACAGATACGCAGTATTTT,CASIQPRGLAGATDTQYF
TRBV5-8,TRBJ2-7,TRBD1,TGTGCCAGCATGAGGGGGCCAACCTACGAGCAGTACTTC,CASMRGPTYEQYF
TRBV5-1,TRBJ1-4,-,TGCGCCAGCAGCTTGGGAGCAAATGAAAAACTGTTTTTT,CASSLGANEKLFF
TRBV29-1,TRBJ2-2,-,TGCAGCGTTGAAGAAACAGGGCTAACCGGGGAGCTGTTTTTT,CSVEETGLTGELFF
TRBV13,TRBJ1-6,-,TGTGCCAGCAGCCCCGACCCCCGGGGGTCACCCCTCCACTTT,CASSPDPRGSPLHF
TRBV27,TRBJ2-1,-,TGTGCCAGCAGGCAGGGATTCCCCGGCAATGAGCAGTTCTTC,CASRQGFPGNEQFF
TRBV6-5,TRBJ2-1,TRBD1,TGTGCCAGCAGTTACGGGACAGGGCAGTTCTTC,CASSYGTGQFF
TRBV19,TRBJ1-5,TRBD1,TGTGCCAGTACCCGACAGGGAAGTAGTCAGCCCCAGCATTTT,CASTRQGSSQPQHF
TRBV5-1,TRBJ1-1,TRBD1,TGCGCCAGCACTACACAGGGGGCTGGCACTGAAGCTTTCTTT,CASTTQGAGTEAFF
TRBV19,TRBJ1-2,TRBD1,TGTGCCAGTAGCCCAAAGGGGGCGCTTGGCTACACCTTC,CASSPKGALGYTF